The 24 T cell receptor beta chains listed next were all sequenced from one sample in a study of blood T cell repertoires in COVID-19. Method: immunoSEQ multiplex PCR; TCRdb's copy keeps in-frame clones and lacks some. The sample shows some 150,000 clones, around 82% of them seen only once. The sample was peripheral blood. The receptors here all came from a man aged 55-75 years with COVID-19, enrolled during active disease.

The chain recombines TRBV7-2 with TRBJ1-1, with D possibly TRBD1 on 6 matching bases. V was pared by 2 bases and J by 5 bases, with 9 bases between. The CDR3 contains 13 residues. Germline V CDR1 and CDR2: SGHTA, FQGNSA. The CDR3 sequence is CASSLHRETEAFF. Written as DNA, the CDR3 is TGTGCCAGCAGCTTACACAGGGAAACTGAAGCTTTCTTT.

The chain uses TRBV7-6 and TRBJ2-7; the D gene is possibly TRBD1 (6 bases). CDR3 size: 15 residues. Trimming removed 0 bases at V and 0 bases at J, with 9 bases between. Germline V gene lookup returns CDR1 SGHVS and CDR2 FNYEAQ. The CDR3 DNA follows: TGTGCCAGCAGCTTAGCGGGGGCTCTCTCCTACGAGCAGTACTTC. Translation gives CASSLAGALSYEQYF. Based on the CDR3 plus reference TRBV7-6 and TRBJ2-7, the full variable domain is GAGVSQSPRYKVTKRGQDVALRCDPISGHVSLYWYRQALGQGPEFLTYFNYEAQQDKSGLPNDRFSAERPEGSISTLTIQRTEQRDSAMYRCASSLAGALSYEQYFGPGTRLTVT.

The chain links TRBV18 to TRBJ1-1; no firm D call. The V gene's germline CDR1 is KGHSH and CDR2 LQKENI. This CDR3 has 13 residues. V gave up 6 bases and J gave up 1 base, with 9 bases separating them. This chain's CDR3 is CASSQVQNTEAFF. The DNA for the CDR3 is TGTGCCAGCTCCCAGGTTCAGAACACTGAAGCTTTCTTT.

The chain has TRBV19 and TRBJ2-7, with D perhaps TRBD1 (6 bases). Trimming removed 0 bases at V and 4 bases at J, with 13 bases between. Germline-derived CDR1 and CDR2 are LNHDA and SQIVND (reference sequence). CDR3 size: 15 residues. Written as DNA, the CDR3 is TGTGCCAGTAGTATAGATGGGACAAGGGGGTACGAGCAGTACTTC. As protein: CASSIDGTRGYEQYF. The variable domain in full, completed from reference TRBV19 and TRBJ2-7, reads DGGITQSPKYLFRKEGQNVTLSCEQNLNHDAMYWYRQDPGQGLRLIYYSQIVNDFQKGDIAEGYSVSREKKESFPLTVTSAQKNPTAFYLCASSIDGTRGYEQYFGPGTRLTVT.

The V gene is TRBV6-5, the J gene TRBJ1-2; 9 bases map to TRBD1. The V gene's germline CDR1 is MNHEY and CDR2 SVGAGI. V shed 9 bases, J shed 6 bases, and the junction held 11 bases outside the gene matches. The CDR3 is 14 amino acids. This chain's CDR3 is CASTTGGRVNGYTF. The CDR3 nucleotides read TGTGCCAGTACAACAGGGGGCCGAGTTAATGGCTACACCTTC.

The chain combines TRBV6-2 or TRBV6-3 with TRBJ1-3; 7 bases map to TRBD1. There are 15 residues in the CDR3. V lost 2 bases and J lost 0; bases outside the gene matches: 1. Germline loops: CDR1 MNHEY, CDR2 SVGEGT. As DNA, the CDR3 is TGTGCCAGCAGTTACGGGACAGCCTCTGGAAACACCATATATTTT. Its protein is CASSYGTASGNTIYF.

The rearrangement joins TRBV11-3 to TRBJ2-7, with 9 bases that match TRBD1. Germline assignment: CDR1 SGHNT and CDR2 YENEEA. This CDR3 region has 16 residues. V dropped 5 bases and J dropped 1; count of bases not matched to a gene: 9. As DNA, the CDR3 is TGTGCCAGCAGCCCGACAGGGGGAGGTCTTTCCTACGAGCAGTACTTC. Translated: CASSPTGGGLSYEQYF.

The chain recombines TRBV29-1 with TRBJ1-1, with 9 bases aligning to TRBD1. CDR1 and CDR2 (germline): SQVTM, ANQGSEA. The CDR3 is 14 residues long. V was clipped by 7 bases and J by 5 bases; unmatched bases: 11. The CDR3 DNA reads TGCAGCGCTAAGAGGGACAGGGAGTCTACTGAAGCTTTCTTT. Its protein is CSAKRDRESTEAFF.

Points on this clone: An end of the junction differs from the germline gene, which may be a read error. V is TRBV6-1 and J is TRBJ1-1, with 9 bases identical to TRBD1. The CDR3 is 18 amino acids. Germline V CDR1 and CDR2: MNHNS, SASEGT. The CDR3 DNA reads TGTGCCAGCAGGGAAGATACTAGGACAGGGGCGGCTAACACTGAAGCTTTCTTT. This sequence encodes CASREDTRTGAANTEAFF.

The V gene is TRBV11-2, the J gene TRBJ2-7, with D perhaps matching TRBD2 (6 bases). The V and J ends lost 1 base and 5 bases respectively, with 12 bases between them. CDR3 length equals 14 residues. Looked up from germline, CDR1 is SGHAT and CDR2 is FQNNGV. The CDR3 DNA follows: TGTGCCAGCAGCTTAGGTTGGGGGGAACACGAGCAGTACTTC. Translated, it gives CASSLGWGEHEQYF.

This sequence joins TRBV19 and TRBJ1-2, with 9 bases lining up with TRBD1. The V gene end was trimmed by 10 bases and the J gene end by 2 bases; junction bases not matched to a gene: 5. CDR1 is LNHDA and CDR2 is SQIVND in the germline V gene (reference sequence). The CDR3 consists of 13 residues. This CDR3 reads CAISGQGNYGYTF. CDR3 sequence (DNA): TGTGCCATTTCGGGACAGGGAAACTATGGCTACACCTTC.

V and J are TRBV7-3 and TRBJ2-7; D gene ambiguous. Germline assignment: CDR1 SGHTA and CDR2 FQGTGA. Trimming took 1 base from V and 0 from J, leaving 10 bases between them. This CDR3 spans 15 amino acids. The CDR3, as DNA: TGTGCCAGCAGCTTAAGTTACTCTAGCTCCTACGAGCAGTACTTC. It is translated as CASSLSYSSSYEQYF. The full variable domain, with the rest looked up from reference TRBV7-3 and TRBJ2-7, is GAGVSQTPSNKVTEKGKYVELRCDPISGHTALYWYRQSLGQGPEFLIYFQGTGAADDSGLPNDRFFAVRPEGSVSTLKIQRTERGDSAVYLCASSLSYSSSYEQYFGPGTRLTVT.

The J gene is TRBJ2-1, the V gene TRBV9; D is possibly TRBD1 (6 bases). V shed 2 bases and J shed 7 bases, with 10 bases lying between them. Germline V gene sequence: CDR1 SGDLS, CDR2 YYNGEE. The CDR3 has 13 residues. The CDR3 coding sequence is TGTGCCAGCAGCGTGGGACATATTAATGAGCAGTTCTTC. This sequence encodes CASSVGHINEQFF.

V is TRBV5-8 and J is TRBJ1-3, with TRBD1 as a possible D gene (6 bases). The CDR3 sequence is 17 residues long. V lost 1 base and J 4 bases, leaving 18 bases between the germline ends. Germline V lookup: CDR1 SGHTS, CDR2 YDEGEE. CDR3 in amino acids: CASSLNPRGLGGNTIYF. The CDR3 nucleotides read TGTGCCAGCAGCTTGAACCCGCGGGGGCTTGGAGGAAACACCATATATTTT.

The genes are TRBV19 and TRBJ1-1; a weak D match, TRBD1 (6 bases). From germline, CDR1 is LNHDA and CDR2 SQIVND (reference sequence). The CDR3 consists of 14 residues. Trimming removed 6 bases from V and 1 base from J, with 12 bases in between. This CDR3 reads CASRSGTPNTEAFF. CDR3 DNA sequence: TGTGCCAGTAGGAGCGGGACACCGAACACTGAAGCTTTCTTT.

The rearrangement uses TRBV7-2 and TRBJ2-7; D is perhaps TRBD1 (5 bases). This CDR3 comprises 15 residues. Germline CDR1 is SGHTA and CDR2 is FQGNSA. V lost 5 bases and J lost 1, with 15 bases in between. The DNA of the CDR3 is TGTGCCAGCAGCCCACGACAGTTAGTTTCCTACGAGCAGTACTTC. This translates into CASSPRQLVSYEQYF.

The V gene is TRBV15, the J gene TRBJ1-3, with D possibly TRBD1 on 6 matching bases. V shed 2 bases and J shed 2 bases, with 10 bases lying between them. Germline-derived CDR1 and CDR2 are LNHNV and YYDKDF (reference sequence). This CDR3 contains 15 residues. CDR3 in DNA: TGTGCCACCAGCAGATCGACAGGCACTGGAAACACCATATATTTT. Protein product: CATSRSTGTGNTIYF.

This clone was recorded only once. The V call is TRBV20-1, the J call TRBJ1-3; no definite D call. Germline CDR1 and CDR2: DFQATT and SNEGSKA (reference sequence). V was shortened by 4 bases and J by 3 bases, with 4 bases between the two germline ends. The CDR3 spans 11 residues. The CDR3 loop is CSAIIGNTIYF. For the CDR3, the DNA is TGCAGTGCTATTATTGGAAACACCATATATTTT.

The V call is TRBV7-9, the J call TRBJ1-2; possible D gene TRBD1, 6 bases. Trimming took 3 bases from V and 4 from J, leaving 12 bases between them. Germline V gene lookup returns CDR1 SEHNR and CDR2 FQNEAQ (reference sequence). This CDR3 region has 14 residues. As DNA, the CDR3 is TGTGCCAGCAGCTTCCTCGACAGGCTCTATGGCTACACCTTC. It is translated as CASSFLDRLYGYTF.

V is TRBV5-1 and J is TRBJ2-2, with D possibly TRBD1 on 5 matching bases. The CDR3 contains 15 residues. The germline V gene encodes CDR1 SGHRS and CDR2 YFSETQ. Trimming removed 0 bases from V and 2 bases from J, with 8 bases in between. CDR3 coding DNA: TGCGCCAGCAGCTTGGAGACAGTCAACACCGGGGAGCTGTTTTTT. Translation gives CASSLETVNTGELFF. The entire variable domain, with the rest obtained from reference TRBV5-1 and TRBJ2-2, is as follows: KAGVTQTPRYLIKTRGQQVTLSCSPISGHRSVSWYQQTPGQGLQFLFEYFSETQRNKGNFPGRFSGRQFSNSRSEMNVSTLELGDSALYLCASSLETVNTGELFFGEGSRLTVL.

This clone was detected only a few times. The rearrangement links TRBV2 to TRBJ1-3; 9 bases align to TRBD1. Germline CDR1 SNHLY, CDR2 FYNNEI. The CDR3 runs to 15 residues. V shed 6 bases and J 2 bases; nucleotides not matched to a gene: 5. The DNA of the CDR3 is TGTGCCAGCAGCGCGAGACAGGGGGCTGGAAACACCATATATTTT. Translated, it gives CASSARQGAGNTIYF.

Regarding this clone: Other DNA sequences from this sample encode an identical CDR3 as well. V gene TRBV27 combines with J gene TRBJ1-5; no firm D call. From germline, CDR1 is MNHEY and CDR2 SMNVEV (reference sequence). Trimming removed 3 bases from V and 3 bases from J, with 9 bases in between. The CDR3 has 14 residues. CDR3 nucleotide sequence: TGTGCCAGCAGTTTGGGCAGCCCCAATCAGCCCCAGCATTTT. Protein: CASSLGSPNQPQHF.

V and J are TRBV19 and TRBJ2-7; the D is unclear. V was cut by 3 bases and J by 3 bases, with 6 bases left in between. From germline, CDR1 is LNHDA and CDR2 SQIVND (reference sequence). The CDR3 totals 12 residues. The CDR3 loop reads CASSIGVYEQYF. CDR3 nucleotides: TGTGCCAGTAGTATTGGAGTCTACGAGCAGTACTTC. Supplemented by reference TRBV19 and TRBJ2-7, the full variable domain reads DGGITQSPKYLFRKEGQNVTLSCEQNLNHDAMYWYRQDPGQGLRLIYYSQIVNDFQKGDIAEGYSVSREKKESFPLTVTSAQKNPTAFYLCASSIGVYEQYFGPGTRLTVT.

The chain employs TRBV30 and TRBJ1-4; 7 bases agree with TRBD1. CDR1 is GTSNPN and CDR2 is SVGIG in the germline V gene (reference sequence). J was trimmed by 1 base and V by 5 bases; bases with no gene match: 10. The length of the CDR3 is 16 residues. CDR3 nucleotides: TGTGCCTGGGGTAGAGAAGGGGGCCGAACTAATGAAAAACTGTTTTTT. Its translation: CAWGREGGRTNEKLFF.